Following are 4 T cell receptor beta chains from one sample sequenced in a study of spatial heterogeneity in lung cancer. Study-wide results and limits: Tumor mutation counts were tracked by expanded intratumoral alpha and beta TCR counts.

The time point here: sample taken at primary tumor resection. Their antigens remain unidentified. TCRdb recomputed calls from the 5' RACE reads with MiXCR, one row per CDR3 protein. Seen here are about 9,600 distinct CDR3 sequences, 7.5% to 9.5% observed once, and the top ten hold around 13%. The sequenced sample was lung tumor tissue, obtained at surgery. These receptors were obtained from a female donor with early-stage non-small cell lung cancer.

The rearrangement uses TRBV6-4 and TRBJ2-1; 10 bases fit TRBD1. The CDR3 runs 13 residues. Unmatched junction bases numbered 3, after V lost 6 bases and J lost 7 bases. The germline V gene encodes CDR1 MRHNA and CDR2 SNTAGT. The CDR3, as DNA: TGTGCCAGCAGGGGGGACAGGGGAAATGAGCAGTTCTTC. Its translation is CASRGDRGNEQFF.

This clonotype was counted at least ten times. CDR3 sequence reads: CSARDGAAKNQPQHF. As DNA, the CDR3 is TGCAGTGCTAGAGATGGGGCAGCTAAAAATCAGCCCCAGCATTTT. The V and J genes are TRBV20-1 and TRBJ1-5, with D perhaps TRBD1 (5 bases). The germline V and J ends were trimmed by 0 bases and 4 bases, with 13 bases remaining between them. Germline V gives CDR1 DFQATT, CDR2 SNEGSKA (reference sequence). CDR3 length: 15 amino acids.

This clonotype is medium-sized by share. The chain carries TRBV4-1 and TRBJ2-5, with 13 bases identical to TRBD2. V trimming: 2 bases; J trimming: 11 bases; junction bases outside the gene matches: 14. Germline V gene sequence: CDR1 MGHRA, CDR2 YSYEKL. The length of the CDR3 is 17 residues. The CDR3 sequence: CASSQRVGTSGEELQYF. CDR3 in DNA: TGCGCCAGCAGCCAACGCGTTGGGACTAGCGGGGAAGAGTTACAGTACTTC.

This clonotype has a count of ten or more. The chain recombines TRBV4-1 with TRBJ1-4; 10 positions agree with TRBD1. The CDR3 spans 17 residues. CDR1 is MGHRA, CDR2 YSYEKL, per germline. V lost 2 bases and J lost 7; bases outside the gene matches: 10. The CDR3 DNA follows: TGCGCCAGCAGCCAACCCTGGAGGACAGGGGGGTTTGAAAAACTGTTTTTT. As protein: CASSQPWRTGGFEKLFF.